This T cell receptor (beta chain) was found in a study of blood T cell repertoires in COVID-19. Here immunoSEQ multiplex PCR was the method, and the copy in TCRdb shows in-frame clones only, minus some. This table holds roughly 70,000 clones, more than 75% found once. V lost 4 bases, J lost 5 bases, and 12 bases lay in between. The CDR3 loop spans 13 amino acids. The germline CDR1 and CDR2 sequences are SGHRS and YFSETQ. The sample consisted of peripheral blood. The receptor comes from a human donor in a cohort sampled during active COVID-19. The chain has TRBV5-1 and TRBJ1-1; a weak D match, TRBD1 (6 bases). The CDR3 coding sequence is TGCGCCAGCAGCCGAGGGGACACTACTGAAGCTTTCTTT. Translation: CASSRGDTTEAFF.